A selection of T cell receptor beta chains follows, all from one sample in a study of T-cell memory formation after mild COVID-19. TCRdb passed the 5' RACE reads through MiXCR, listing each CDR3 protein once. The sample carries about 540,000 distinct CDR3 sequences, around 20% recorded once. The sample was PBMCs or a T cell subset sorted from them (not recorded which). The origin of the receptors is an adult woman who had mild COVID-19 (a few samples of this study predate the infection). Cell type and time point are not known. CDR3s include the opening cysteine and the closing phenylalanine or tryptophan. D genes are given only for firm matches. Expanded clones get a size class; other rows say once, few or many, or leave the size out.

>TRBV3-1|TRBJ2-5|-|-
TGTGCCAGCAGCCAAGGGATGGGGACCCAGTACTTC
CASSQGMGTQYF
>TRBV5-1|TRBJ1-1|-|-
TGCGCCAGCTGGATTGGACGAGTCCGCACTGAAGCTTTCTTT
CASWIGRVRTEAFF
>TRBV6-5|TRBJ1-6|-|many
TGTGCCAGCAGTTACTCGAAGCAGGGGAATTCACCCCTCCACTTT
CASSYSKQGNSPLHF
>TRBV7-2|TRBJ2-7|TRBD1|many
TGTGCCAGCAGCTTCGACAGGGTCTACGAGCAGTACTTC
CASSFDRVYEQYF
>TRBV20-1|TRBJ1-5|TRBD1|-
TGCAGTGCTATCTCGGGACAGGGGATCGGGGGCAATCAGCCCCAGCATTTT
CSAISGQGIGGNQPQHF
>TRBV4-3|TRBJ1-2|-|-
TGCGCCAGCAGCCAAGAGAAGGACACGCGTAACTATGGCTACACCTTC
CASSQEKDTRNYGYTF
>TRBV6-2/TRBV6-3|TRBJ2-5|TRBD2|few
TGTGCCAGCAGCCCCCAGCGGGGCCAAGAGACCCAGTACTTC
CASSPQRGQETQYF
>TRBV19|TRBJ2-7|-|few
TGTGCCAGTAGTATAGAAGACAGGAGTCACTACGAGCAGTACTTC
CASSIEDRSHYEQYF
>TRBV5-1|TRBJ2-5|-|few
TGCGCCAGCAGCTTGTCACTACGACGGGGGGAGACCCAGTACTTC
CASSLSLRRGETQYF
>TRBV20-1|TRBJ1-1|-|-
TGCAGTGCTAGATTGGGAAACTCGAACACTGAAGCTTTCTTT
CSARLGNSNTEAFF
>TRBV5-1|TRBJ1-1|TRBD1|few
TGCGCCAGCAGCATGGACGGACAGGGGAGGGTTTGGAACACTGAAGCTTTCTTT
CASSMDGQGRVWNTEAFF
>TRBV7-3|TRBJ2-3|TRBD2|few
TGTGCCAGCAGCCCGAGCGGGGGGAAAACTAGCACAGATACGCAGTATTTT
CASSPSGGKTSTDTQYF
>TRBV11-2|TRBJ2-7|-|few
TGTGCCAGCTGCTTTTCCCCGACAGAGACCTACGAGCAGTACTTC
CASCFSPTETYEQYF
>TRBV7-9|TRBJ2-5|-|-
TGTGCCAGCAGCCCTAAAGGGGGAGAGACCCAGTACTTC
CASSPKGGETQYF
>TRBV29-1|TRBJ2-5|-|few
TGCAGCGTTGAGAGGCCAGCGTCGGAGACCCAGTACTTC
CSVERPASETQYF
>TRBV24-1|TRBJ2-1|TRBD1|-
TGTGCCATCGACGCCGGGACAGGGTACTACAATGAGCAGTTCTTC
CAIDAGTGYYNEQFF
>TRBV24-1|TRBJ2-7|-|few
TGTGCCACCAGTGAAGGCTCCTCGATCTACGAGCAGTACTTC
CATSEGSSIYEQYF
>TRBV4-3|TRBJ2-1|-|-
TGCGCCAGCAGCCAAGGGCGCGCTCCGGGGGATGAGCAGTTCTTC
CASSQGRAPGDEQFF
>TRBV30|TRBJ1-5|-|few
TGTGCCTGGACCCGACACAATAGCAATCAGCCCCAGCATTTT
CAWTRHNSNQPQHF
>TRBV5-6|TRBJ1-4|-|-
TGTGCCAGCAGCCCGCGACAGCCCGGTAATGAAAAACTGTTTTTT
CASSPRQPGNEKLFF
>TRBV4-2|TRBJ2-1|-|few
TGTGCCAGCAGCCAAAGTAGCGATCGATACAATGAGCAGTTCTTC
CASSQSSDRYNEQFF
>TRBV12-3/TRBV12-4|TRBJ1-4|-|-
TGTGCCAGCAGTTTTGACAACAAATGGGATGAAAAACTGTTTTTT
CASSFDNKWDEKLFF
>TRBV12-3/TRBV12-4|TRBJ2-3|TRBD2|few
TGTGCCAGCACCGGGACTAGCGGGGGCACACGGGGGCAGTATTTT
CASTGTSGGTRGQYF
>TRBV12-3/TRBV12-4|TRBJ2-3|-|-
TGTGCCAGCCGGAGGGCAGGGAATGCAGATACGCAGTATTTT
CASRRAGNADTQYF
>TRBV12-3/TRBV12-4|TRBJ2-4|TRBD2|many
TGTGCCAGCTGGGGAGCGGGACTAGCCAAAAACATTCAGTACTTC
CASWGAGLAKNIQYF
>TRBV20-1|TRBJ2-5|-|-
TGCAGTGCTAGGCCCACCCAAGAGACCCAGTACTTC
CSARPTQETQYF
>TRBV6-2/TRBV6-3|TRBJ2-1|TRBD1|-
TGTGCCAGCAGTGGTACCGGGACAGGTAATGAGCAGTTCTTC
CASSGTGTGNEQFF
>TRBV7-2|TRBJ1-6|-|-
TGTGCCAGCAGCTCTTCGGGACCGGTGAATTCACCCCTCCACTTT
CASSSSGPVNSPLHF
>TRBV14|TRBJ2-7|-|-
TGTGCCAGCAGCCAAGATGGGGTTTTAGGCTCCTACGAGCAGTACTTC
CASSQDGVLGSYEQYF
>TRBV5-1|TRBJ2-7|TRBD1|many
TGCGCCAGCAGCCCGCCGGGACAGGACTACGAGCAGTACTTC
CASSPPGQDYEQYF
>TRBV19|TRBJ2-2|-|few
TGTGCCAGTTCAGGGGTAGGGGTTCTAACCGGGGAGCTGTTTTTT
CASSGVGVLTGELFF
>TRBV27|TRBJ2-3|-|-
TGTGCCAGCAGCGAACGCAGGACAGCGAGGGACACGCAGTATTTT
CASSERRTARDTQYF
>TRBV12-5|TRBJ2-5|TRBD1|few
TGTGCTAGTGGTTTGGACACGGGACAGCAAGAGACCCAGTACTTC
CASGLDTGQQETQYF
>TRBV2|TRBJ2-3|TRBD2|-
TGTGCCAGCAGTGGGACTAGCGGTGGCACAGATACGCAGTATTTT
CASSGTSGGTDTQYF
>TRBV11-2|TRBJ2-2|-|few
TGTGCCAGCAGCTTAGGAGCAGGGTTGAACACCGGGGAGCTGTTTTTT
CASSLGAGLNTGELFF
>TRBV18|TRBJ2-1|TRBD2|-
TGTGCCAGCTCATTATGGACTAGCGGGGCCTCGGGTGAGCAGTTCTTC
CASSLWTSGASGEQFF
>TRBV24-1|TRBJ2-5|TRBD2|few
TGTGCCACCAGTGATCCCCGGGGGGTTTCGGGAGAGACCCAGTACTTC
CATSDPRGVSGETQYF
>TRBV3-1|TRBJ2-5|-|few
TGTGCCAGCAGCCCCGGGGGAGCGGGTGAGAGGGAGACCCAGTACTTC
CASSPGGAGERETQYF
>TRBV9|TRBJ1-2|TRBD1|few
TGTGCCAGCAGCGTAAGCCCCTACGGGGACAGGGTCTACACCTTC
CASSVSPYGDRVYTF
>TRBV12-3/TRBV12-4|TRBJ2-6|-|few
TGTGCCAGCGCCCTGGGGCGGAACTCTGGGGCCAACGTCCTGACTTTC
CASALGRNSGANVLTF
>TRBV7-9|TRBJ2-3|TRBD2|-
TGTGCCAGCAGCTTCCTGCGGGGGGGATCAGATACGCAGTATTTT
CASSFLRGGSDTQYF
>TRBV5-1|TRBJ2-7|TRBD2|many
TGCGCCAGCAGCCCCCACCGATTAGCGGGAGGGTACGAGCAGTACTTC
CASSPHRLAGGYEQYF
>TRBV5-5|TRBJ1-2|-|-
TGTGCCAGCAGCTCCCTCGATCACGGTGGTGGCTACACCTTC
CASSSLDHGGGYTF
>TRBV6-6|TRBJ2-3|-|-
TGTGCCAGCAGTCACACCGACAGAACAGATACGCAGTATTTT
CASSHTDRTDTQYF
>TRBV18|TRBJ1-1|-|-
TGTGCCAGCTCACCACAGGGTATCGACACTGAAGCTTTCTTT
CASSPQGIDTEAFF
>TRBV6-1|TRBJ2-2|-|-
TGTGCCAGCAGCGAGGACGAAGCCTACACCGGGGAGCTGTTTTTT
CASSEDEAYTGELFF
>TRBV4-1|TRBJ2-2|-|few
TGCGCCAGCAGCCAAGAGGGCGGAGGTACCGGGGAGCTGTTTTTT
CASSQEGGGTGELFF
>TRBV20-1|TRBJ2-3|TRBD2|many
TGCAGTGCTAGAGTCCCGGAAGGTAGCGGGAGGGCTAGGTTACCCACAGATACGCAGTATTTT
CSARVPEGSGRARLPTDTQYF
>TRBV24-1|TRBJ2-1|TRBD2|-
TGTGCCACCAGCAGTCGAGGAGAGAGCGGGATCTCCTACAATGAGCAGTTCTTC
CATSSRGESGISYNEQFF
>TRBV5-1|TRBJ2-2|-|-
TGCGCCAGCACCAAAGAACCCCCGTTGGCCGGGGAGCTGTTTTTT
CASTKEPPLAGELFF
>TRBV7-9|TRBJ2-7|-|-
TGTGCCAGCAGCTTAGACCCGTCTCTCGAGCAGTACTTC
CASSLDPSLEQYF
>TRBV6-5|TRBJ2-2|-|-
TGTGCCAGCAGTTACTCGAGGGCTAGCGCGTCGAACACCGGGGAGCTGTTTTTT
CASSYSRASASNTGELFF
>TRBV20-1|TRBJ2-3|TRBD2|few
TGCAGTGCTAGCCGACGGGAGGGCCGGTATACGCAGTATTTT
CSASRREGRYTQYF
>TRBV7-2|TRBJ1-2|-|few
TGTGCCAGCAGCAGGGGGAAAGGGAGGTATGGCTACACCTTC
CASSRGKGRYGYTF
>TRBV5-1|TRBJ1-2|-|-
TGCGCCAGCAGCTCCCTCCGCGGGGGTGAGAACTATGGCTACACCTTC
CASSSLRGGENYGYTF
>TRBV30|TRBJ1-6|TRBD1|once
TGTGCCTGGAGCAGAGACAGGGGATACGATTCACCCCTCCACTTT
CAWSRDRGYDSPLHF
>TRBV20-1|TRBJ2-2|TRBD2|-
TGCAGTGCTAGAGATACTAGCGGGAGGGTTGTCACCGGGGAGCTGTTTTTT
CSARDTSGRVVTGELFF
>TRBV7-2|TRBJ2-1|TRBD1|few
TGTGCCAGCAGCCGGCCGGACAGGGGGATGAATGAGCAGTTCTTC
CASSRPDRGMNEQFF